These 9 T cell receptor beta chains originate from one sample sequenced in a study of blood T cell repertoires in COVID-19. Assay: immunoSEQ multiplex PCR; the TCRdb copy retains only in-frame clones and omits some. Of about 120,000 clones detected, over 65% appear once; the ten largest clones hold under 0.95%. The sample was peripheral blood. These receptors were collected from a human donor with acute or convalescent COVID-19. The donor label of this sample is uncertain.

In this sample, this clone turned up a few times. The CDR3 protein is CASSSPRGERETQYF. The DNA of the CDR3 is TGTGCCAGCAGTTCCCCCAGGGGCGAGCGGGAGACCCAGTACTTC. The chain is built from TRBV27 and TRBJ2-5; a possible D gene is TRBD1 (6 bases). V was trimmed by 4 bases and J by 5 bases, leaving 17 bases between them. The CDR3 contains 15 residues. Germline CDR1 MNHEY, CDR2 SMNVEV (reference sequence).

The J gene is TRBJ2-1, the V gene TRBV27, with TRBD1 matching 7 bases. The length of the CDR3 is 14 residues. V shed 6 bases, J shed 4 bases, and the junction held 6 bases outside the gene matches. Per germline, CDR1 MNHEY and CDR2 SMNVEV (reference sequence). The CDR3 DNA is TGTGCCAGCAGCCCGACAGGGCTATACAATGAGCAGTTCTTC. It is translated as CASSPTGLYNEQFF.

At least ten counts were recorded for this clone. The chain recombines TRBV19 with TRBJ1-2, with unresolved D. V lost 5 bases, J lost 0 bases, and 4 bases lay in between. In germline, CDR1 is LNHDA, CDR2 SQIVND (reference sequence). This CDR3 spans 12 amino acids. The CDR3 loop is CASSAANYGYTF. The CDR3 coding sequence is TGTGCCAGTAGTGCGGCTAACTATGGCTACACCTTC.

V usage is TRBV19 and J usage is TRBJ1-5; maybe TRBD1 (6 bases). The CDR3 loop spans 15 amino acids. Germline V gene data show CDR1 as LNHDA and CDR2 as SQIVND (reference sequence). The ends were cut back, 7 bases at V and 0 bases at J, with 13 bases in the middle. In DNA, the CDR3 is TGTGCCAGTAAGGGACACCTTTATAGCAATCAGCCCCAGCATTTT. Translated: CASKGHLYSNQPQHF.

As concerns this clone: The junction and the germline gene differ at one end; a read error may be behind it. Here the CDR3 reads CASSPAGELYSEQFF. For the CDR3, the DNA is TGCGCCAGCAGCCCCGCGGGGGAGCTATACAGTGAGCAGTTCTTC. The chain joins TRBV5-1 to TRBJ2-1; 7 nucleotides match TRBD2. CDR1 SGHRS and CDR2 YFSETQ come from the germline V gene. The CDR3 has 15 amino acids.

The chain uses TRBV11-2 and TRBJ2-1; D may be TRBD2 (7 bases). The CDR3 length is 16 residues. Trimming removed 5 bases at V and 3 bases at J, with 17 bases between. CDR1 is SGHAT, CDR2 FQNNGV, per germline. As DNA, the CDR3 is TGTGCCAGCAGCAATACTCGGGGGGCTCACTACAATGAGCAGTTCTTC. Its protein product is CASSNTRGAHYNEQFF.

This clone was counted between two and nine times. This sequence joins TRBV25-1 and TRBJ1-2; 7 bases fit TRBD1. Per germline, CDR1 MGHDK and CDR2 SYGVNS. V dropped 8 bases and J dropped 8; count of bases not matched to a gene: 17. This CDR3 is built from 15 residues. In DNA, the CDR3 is TGTGCCAGCTCCACATCCCGGGGACAGAAGGCCGGCTACACCTTC. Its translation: CASSTSRGQKAGYTF.

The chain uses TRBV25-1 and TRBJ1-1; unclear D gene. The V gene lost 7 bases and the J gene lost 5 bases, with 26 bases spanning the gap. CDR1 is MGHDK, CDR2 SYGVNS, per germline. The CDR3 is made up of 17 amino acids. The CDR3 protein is CASTMFPGRCARTEAFF. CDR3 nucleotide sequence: TGTGCCAGCACCATGTTTCCCGGCAGGTGCGCAAGGACTGAAGCTTTCTTT.

The CDR3 nucleotides read TGTGCCAGCAGCGTAGGAAAAGGGGTTAACTATGGCTACACCTTC. Residues: CASSVGKGVNYGYTF. V usage is TRBV9 and J usage is TRBJ1-2; D is perhaps TRBD1 (5 bases). Germline assignment: CDR1 SGDLS and CDR2 YYNGEE. The CDR3 covers 15 residues. V was shortened by 0 bases and J by 1 base, with 10 bases between the two germline ends.